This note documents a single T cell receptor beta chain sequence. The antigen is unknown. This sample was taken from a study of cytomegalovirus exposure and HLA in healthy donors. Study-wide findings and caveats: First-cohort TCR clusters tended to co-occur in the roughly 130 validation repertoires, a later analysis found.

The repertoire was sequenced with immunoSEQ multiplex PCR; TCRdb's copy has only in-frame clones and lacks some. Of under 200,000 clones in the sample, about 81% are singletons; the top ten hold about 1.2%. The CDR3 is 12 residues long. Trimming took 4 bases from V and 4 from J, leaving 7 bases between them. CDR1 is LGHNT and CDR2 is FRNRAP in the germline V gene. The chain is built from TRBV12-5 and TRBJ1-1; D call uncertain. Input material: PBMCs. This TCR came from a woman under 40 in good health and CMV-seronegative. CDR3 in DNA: TGTGCTAGTGGTTGGTCGGTCACTGAAGCTTTCTTT. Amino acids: CASGWSVTEAFF.